This entry lists 19 T cell receptor beta chains sequenced from one sample in a study of cytomegalovirus exposure and HLA in healthy donors. 13 Jbeta primers and 60 Vbeta primers were used for the PCR. The table came from immunoSEQ multiplex PCR; TCRdb's copy has only in-frame clones and leaves some out. The table has under 140,000 clones, 79% seen once; the top ten hold less than 7.5%. The sequenced material came from PBMCs. The receptors shown here come from a young man in good health and CMV-seropositive.

V and J are TRBV19 and TRBJ2-5; a possible D gene is TRBD2 (5 bases). Trimming pared 3 bases from V and 5 bases from J, leaving 10 bases between. This CDR3 has 13 residues. The germline gives CDR1 LNHDA, CDR2 SQIVND (reference sequence). The CDR3 sequence is CASSMAERETQYF. In nucleotides, the CDR3 is TGTGCCAGTAGTATGGCCGAGCGGGAGACCCAGTACTTC.

The J gene is TRBJ2-1, the V gene TRBV4-1; maybe TRBD1 (6 bases). The germline V gene encodes CDR1 MGHRA and CDR2 YSYEKL. The CDR3 totals 14 residues. Trimming removed 6 bases at V and 1 base at J, with 10 bases between. CDR3 loop: CASRGGGSYNEQFF. In DNA, the CDR3 is TGCGCCAGCAGAGGGGGTGGGTCCTACAATGAGCAGTTCTTC.

This rearrangement joins TRBV5-1 to TRBJ2-1; TRBD2 matches at 10 bases. Germline values: CDR1 SGHRS, CDR2 YFSETQ. After removal of 4 bases from V and 3 bases from J, the junction contained 4 bases not matched to a gene. The length of the CDR3 is 15 residues. The CDR3 sequence: CASSHTSGVYNEQFF. DNA for the CDR3: TGCGCCAGCAGCCACACTAGCGGGGTCTACAATGAGCAGTTCTTC. The full variable domain, its missing parts supplied by reference TRBV5-1 and TRBJ2-1, is KAGVTQTPRYLIKTRGQQVTLSCSPISGHRSVSWYQQTPGQGLQFLFEYFSETQRNKGNFPGRFSGRQFSNSRSEMNVSTLELGDSALYLCASSHTSGVYNEQFFGPGTRLTVL.

The rearrangement uses TRBV19 and TRBJ2-1; tentatively, D is TRBD1 (5 bases). V was trimmed by 3 bases and J by 2 bases, leaving 5 bases between them. The germline gives CDR1 LNHDA, CDR2 SQIVND (reference sequence). CDR3 length: 13 residues. In nucleotides, the CDR3 is TGTGCCAGTAGTATGACAGCCTACAATGAGCAGTTCTTC. Translated, it gives CASSMTAYNEQFF. Full variable domain (remainder filled in from reference TRBV19 and TRBJ2-1): DGGITQSPKYLFRKEGQNVTLSCEQNLNHDAMYWYRQDPGQGLRLIYYSQIVNDFQKGDIAEGYSVSREKKESFPLTVTSAQKNPTAFYLCASSMTAYNEQFFGPGTRLTVL.

The DNA for the CDR3 is TGCGCCAGCAGCTTGGACAGCGGGACGGAAGAGACCCAGTACTTC. Protein product: CASSLDSGTEETQYF. The rearrangement joins TRBV5-1 to TRBJ2-5; 7 bases fit TRBD2. The CDR3 is made up of 15 amino acids. The germline V gene has CDR1 SGHRS and CDR2 YFSETQ. With V trimmed by 0 bases and J by 3 bases, 5 bases remained unmatched.

V usage is TRBV11-2 and J usage is TRBJ1-1, with a possible D match to TRBD1 (5 bases). The CDR3 runs to 15 residues. Trimming took off 1 base at V and 5 bases at J, with 14 bases between the two ends. Germline CDR1 reads SGHAT; CDR2 reads FQNNGV. The CDR3 sequence: CASSLVQGQGTEAFF. In DNA, the CDR3 is TGTGCCAGCAGCTTAGTTCAGGGCCAGGGAACTGAAGCTTTCTTT.

V usage is TRBV19 and J usage is TRBJ2-1; 8 bases are shared with TRBD1. V lost 6 bases and J lost 0; bases outside the gene matches: 13. The CDR3 runs 18 residues. Germline lookup yields CDR1 LNHDA and CDR2 SQIVND (reference sequence). The CDR3 coding sequence is TGTGCCAGTAGCGGGAGATCAGGGGGCCATATCTCCTACAATGAGCAGTTCTTC. The encoded protein is CASSGRSGGHISYNEQFF. Full variable domain (outside the CDR3, taken from reference TRBV19 and TRBJ2-1): DGGITQSPKYLFRKEGQNVTLSCEQNLNHDAMYWYRQDPGQGLRLIYYSQIVNDFQKGDIAEGYSVSREKKESFPLTVTSAQKNPTAFYLCASSGRSGGHISYNEQFFGPGTRLTVL.

The J gene is TRBJ1-2, the V gene TRBV5-5; TRBD1 might be the D (6 bases). CDR3 length: 13 residues. Germline CDR1 is SGHKS and CDR2 is YYEKEE (reference sequence). Trimming took 0 bases from V and 6 from J, leaving 9 bases between them. The CDR3 nucleotides read TGTGCCAGCAGCTTGGTTCCAGGGGATGGCTACACCTTC. This encodes CASSLVPGDGYTF.

This chain's CDR3 is CASSLKAGDTDTQYF. CDR3 DNA sequence: TGTGCCAGCAGCTTAAAGGCGGGAGACACAGATACGCAGTATTTT. V is TRBV7-2 and J is TRBJ2-3, with TRBD2 matching over 7 bases. Germline values: CDR1 SGHTA, CDR2 FQGNSA. V trimming: 2 bases; J trimming: 2 bases; junction bases outside the gene matches: 4. The CDR3 consists of 15 residues. Supplemented by reference TRBV7-2 and TRBJ2-3, the full variable domain reads GAGVSQSPSNKVTEKGKDVELRCDPISGHTALYWYRQSLGQGLEFLIYFQGNSAPDKSGLPSDRFSAERTGGSVSTLTIQRTQQEDSAVYLCASSLKAGDTDTQYFGPGTRLTVL.

This rearrangement joins TRBV11-2 to TRBJ2-1; 8 bases align to TRBD2. The ends lost 1 base at V and 2 bases at J; junction bases unmatched: 4. Germline-derived CDR1 and CDR2 are SGHAT and FQNNGV. The CDR3 runs to 16 residues. The CDR3 region has the DNA TGTGCCAGCAGCTTAGCGTACGGGGGGGCCTACAATGAGCAGTTCTTC. It yields the protein CASSLAYGGAYNEQFF.

This chain joins TRBV6-1 and TRBJ2-7, with D possibly being TRBD1 (5 bases). This CDR3 spans 16 amino acids. V was cut by 4 bases and J by 4 bases, with 20 bases left in between. Germline CDR1 reads MNHNS; CDR2 reads SASEGT. Here the CDR3 DNA reads TGTGCCAGCAGTGTTCGAAGGGGTTATGGTCTTTACGAGCAGTACTTC. It codes for CASSVRRGYGLYEQYF.

This rearrangement joins TRBV5-6 to TRBJ1-2; 7 nucleotides align to TRBD1. CDR3 length: 16 amino acids. The V segment lost 1 base and the J segment 2 bases; nucleotides outside the gene matches: 8. Germline V gene sequence: CDR1 SGHDT, CDR2 YYEEEE. The CDR3 protein is CASSLRDSTQNYGYTF. CDR3 coding DNA: TGTGCCAGCAGCTTGAGGGACAGCACCCAAAACTATGGCTACACCTTC.

The chain joins TRBV11-3 to TRBJ2-3; D remains ambiguous. V shed 2 bases and J shed 0 bases, with 3 bases lying between them. The germline V gene encodes CDR1 SGHNT and CDR2 YENEEA. The CDR3 is 13 amino acids. CDR3 loop: CASSLSSTDTQYF. The CDR3 bases are TGTGCCAGCAGCTTATCTAGCACAGATACGCAGTATTTT.

The chain combines TRBV5-6 with TRBJ2-1; 9 bases match TRBD2. Unmatched junction bases numbered 7, after V lost 0 bases and J lost 0 bases. This CDR3 is built from 18 residues. Germline-derived CDR1 and CDR2 are SGHDT and YYEEEE. The DNA of the CDR3 is TGTGCCAGCAGCTTGGAGTTTCAGCGGGGGGTCTCCTACAATGAGCAGTTCTTC. Encoded protein: CASSLEFQRGVSYNEQFF.

This clone appeared a single time. The chain links TRBV5-1 to TRBJ1-6; TRBD1 matches 11 bases. V lost 2 bases, J lost 7 bases, and 14 bases stayed unmatched. CDR1 and CDR2 from the germline V gene are SGHRS and YFSETQ. The CDR3 consists of 19 residues. Here the CDR3 DNA reads TGCGCCAGCAGCTTAGGGAGGCGAGGACAGGGGGCCCTCAATTCACCCCTCCACTTT. Translating it yields CASSLGRRGQGALNSPLHF.

This clone was seen only once. The chain joins TRBV2 to TRBJ2-5; 9 bases agree with TRBD2. Losses at the gene ends were 0 bases for V and 5 bases for J; bases not matched to a gene: 13. Per germline, CDR1 SNHLY and CDR2 FYNNEI. There are 18 residues in the CDR3. CDR3 residues: CASSEALRLAGSLETQYF. The CDR3 nucleotides read TGTGCCAGCAGTGAAGCGCTTCGGCTAGCGGGGAGCCTGGAGACCCAGTACTTC.

The V call is TRBV6-1, the J call TRBJ2-5; TRBD1 matches 11 bases. The CDR3 extends over 13 amino acids. V lost 1 base and J lost 13; bases outside the gene matches: 5. In germline, CDR1 is MNHNS, CDR2 SASEGT. In nucleotides, the CDR3 is TGTGCCAGCAGTGAAGGGACAGGGGGCCAATTGTACTTC. It translates to CASSEGTGGQLYF.

The genes are TRBV29-1 and TRBJ1-5, with D perhaps TRBD1 (6 bases). The V gene lost 2 bases and the J gene lost 0 bases, with 8 bases spanning the gap. This CDR3 has 14 residues. CDR1 and CDR2 from the germline V gene are SQVTM and ANQGSEA. The CDR3 here is CSVETGNSNQPQHF. The CDR3 nucleotides read TGCAGCGTTGAAACAGGGAATAGCAATCAGCCCCAGCATTTT.

The chain combines TRBV30 with TRBJ2-5; D may be TRBD2 (6 bases). Between the trimmed V and J ends, which lost 5 bases and 3 bases, there was a span of 13 bases. The CDR3 has 13 amino acids. Germline-derived CDR1 and CDR2 are GTSNPN and SVGIG (reference sequence). The CDR3 reads CAWGGGQKETQYF. The CDR3 coding sequence is TGTGCCTGGGGGGGAGGTCAGAAAGAGACCCAGTACTTC.